This T cell receptor (beta chain) was captured by sequencing in a study of blood T cell repertoires in COVID-19. Study at large: Researchers got acute and convalescent COVID-19 samples from the United States, Italy and Spain. PBMCs, B-cell-depleted T cells, or T cells provided the cDNA or gDNA that made up the material.

Per the original data handling: Nucleated cell counts were estimated from reference gene primer amplification. Profiling relied on immunoSEQ multiplex PCR, and the TCRdb table lists in-frame clones only, not all of them. V and J calls and clone size follow that table, whereas D and trimming were derived from the DNA. The sample consists of over 350,000 clones, about 89% of them appearing once. J lost 6 bases, V lost 2 bases, and 4 bases had no gene match. The CDR3 spans 14 residues. CDR1 and CDR2 from the germline V gene are SEHNR and FQNEAQ (reference sequence). Sequencing used peripheral blood. The chain employs TRBV7-9 and TRBJ2-3; 8 positions match TRBD2. The clonotype originates from a woman in her thirties with acute or convalescent COVID-19. CDR3 sequence: CASSLTSGRDTQYF. CDR3 DNA: TGTGCCAGCAGCTTAACTAGCGGCCGCGATACGCAGTATTTT.